This TCR beta chain was captured by sequencing in a study of blood T cell repertoires in COVID-19. Study at large: Sources were T cells, B-cell-depleted T cells, or PBMCs; the material itself was cDNA or gDNA.

In the original processing: Counts of nucleated cells, estimated from reference gene primer amplification, were obtained. TCRdb's copy holds only in-frame clones and misses some; the assay was immunoSEQ multiplex PCR. That table is the source of V, J and clone size, and D and trimming were worked out from the DNA. The top ten hold 0.9% of the sample, which has about 480,000 clones, roughly nine tenths seen once. Seattle's enrolled individuals joined amid active infection and were then monitored longitudinally. V was clipped by 2 bases and J by 0 bases, with 8 bases between them. Per the germline V gene, CDR1 is SGHAT and CDR2 is FQNNGV. The CDR3 length is 14 residues.

This sequence joins TRBV11-2 and TRBJ2-7; unclear D gene. Specimen: peripheral blood. This sequence originates from a man younger than 35 with COVID-19, enrolled during active disease. CDR3: CASSLSGYSYEQYF. CDR3 DNA: TGTGCCAGCAGCTTATCAGGCTACTCCTACGAGCAGTACTTC.